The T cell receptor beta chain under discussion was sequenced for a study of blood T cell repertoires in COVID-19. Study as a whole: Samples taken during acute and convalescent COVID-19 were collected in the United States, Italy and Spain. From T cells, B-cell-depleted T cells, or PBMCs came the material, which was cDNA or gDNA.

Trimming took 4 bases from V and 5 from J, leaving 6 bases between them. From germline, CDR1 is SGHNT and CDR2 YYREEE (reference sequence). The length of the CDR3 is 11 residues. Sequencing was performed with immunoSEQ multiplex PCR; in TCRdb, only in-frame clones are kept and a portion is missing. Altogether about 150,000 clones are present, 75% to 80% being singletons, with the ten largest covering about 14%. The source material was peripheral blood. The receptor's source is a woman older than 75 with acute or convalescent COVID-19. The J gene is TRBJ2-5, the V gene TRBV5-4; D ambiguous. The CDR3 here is CASSARETQYF. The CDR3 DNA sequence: TGTGCCAGCAGCGCCCGGGAGACCCAGTACTTC.